The clone carrying this T cell receptor beta chain was counted only a few times. Each exposed participant met a COVID-19 case in the 2 weeks preceding study entry. In the authors' workflow: Estimated nucleated cell counts came from reference gene primer amplification. TCRdb's copy holds only in-frame clones and misses some; the assay was immunoSEQ multiplex PCR. V, J and clone size reflect that table, while D and trimming were determined from the DNA. The data contain fewer than 250,000 clones, nearly 90% of them singletons. The V end was cut by 6 bases, the J end by 1 base, with 9 bases between. The germline V gene encodes CDR1 MNHEY and CDR2 SVGEGT. The CDR3 runs to 13 residues. The data were taken from a study of blood T cell repertoires in COVID-19. Study as a whole: The cDNA or gDNA used as material had been derived from T cells, B-cell-depleted T cells, or PBMCs.

The clonotype was recovered from a man aged 25-45 years who had been exposed to COVID-19. Sequenced material: PBMCs or T cells enriched from blood (not recorded which). V gene TRBV6-2 or TRBV6-3 combines with J gene TRBJ1-2; D gene unclear. As DNA, the CDR3 is TGTGCCAGCAGCCATGAGGTTAACTATGGCTACACCTTC. Amino acid sequence: CASSHEVNYGYTF.